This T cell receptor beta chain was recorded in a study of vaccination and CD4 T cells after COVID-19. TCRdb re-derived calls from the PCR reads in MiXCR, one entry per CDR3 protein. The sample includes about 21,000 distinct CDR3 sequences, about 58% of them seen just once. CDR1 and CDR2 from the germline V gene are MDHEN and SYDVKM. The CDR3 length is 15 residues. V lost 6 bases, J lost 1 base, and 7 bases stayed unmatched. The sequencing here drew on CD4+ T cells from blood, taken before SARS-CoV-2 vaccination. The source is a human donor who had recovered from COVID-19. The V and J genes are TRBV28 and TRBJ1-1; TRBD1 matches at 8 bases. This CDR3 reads CASSKWTGRNTEAFF. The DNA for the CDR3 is TGTGCCAGCAGCAAATGGACAGGGAGGAACACTGAAGCTTTCTTT.